One sample yielded the 13 T cell receptor beta chains listed below, sequenced in a study of read filtering for tumor transcriptome and immune sequencing (dated by TCRdb to the early 2020s). Reads for this sample came from an Illumina HiSeq 4000. TCR libraries were constructed from about 400 ng RNA using the Immunoverse kit, and molecular barcoded adaptors covering alpha/delta and beta/gamma chains were employed. Through fastp at Q25 and MiXCR, TCRdb rebuilt clones from the public reads, retaining in-frame beta chains. All rows with the same CDR3 protein become a single entry with the most common DNA and genes. The sample table holds 20,000 to 30,000 distinct CDR3 sequences, of which 22% were seen once. The ten biggest clones cover more than 40% of the sample. The sequenced sample was a population of CD138-negative cells sorted from bone marrow. The cell subset or site label of this sample denotes: bone marrow mononuclear cells depleted of CD138+ plasma/myeloma cells by negative magnetic selection. The receptors shown here come from a donor over 35 with multiple myeloma.

A word on this clonotype: A single base separates this from a much larger clone, so it may be a read error. The chain recombines TRBV11-2 with TRBJ2-2; tentative D call: TRBD1 (6 bases). The V end was cut by 10 bases, the J end by 1 base, with 19 bases between. The germline V gene has CDR1 SGHAT and CDR2 FQNNGV. CDR3 size: 16 residues. CDR3 sequence reads: CAISRTGTQNTGELFF. CDR3 in DNA: TGTGCCATCAGTCGAACCGGGACACAGAACACCGGGGAGCTGTTTTTT.

This clonotype showed up many times. J is TRBJ2-7 and V is TRBV10-3; 7 nucleotides line up with TRBD2. The germline CDR1 and CDR2 sequences are ENHRY and SYGVKD. The CDR3 consists of 14 residues. After removal of 6 bases from V and 0 bases from J, the junction contained 5 bases not matched to a gene. The CDR3 sequence: CAISAGTTSYEQYF. The CDR3 DNA reads as TGTGCCATCAGCGCCGGGACTACCTCCTACGAGCAGTACTTC.

This clonotype showed up many times. The rearrangement uses TRBV7-9 and TRBJ1-2, with D hard to call. V lost 5 bases and J lost 7, with 8 bases in between. Germline CDR1 and CDR2: SEHNR and FQNEAQ (reference sequence). The CDR3 contains 11 residues. DNA for the CDR3: TGTGCCAGCAGCAGGGAAGCTGGCTACACCTTC. It encodes CASSREAGYTF.

The table lists this clonotype with many counts. The rearrangement uses TRBV5-6 and TRBJ2-3; 11 bases are shared with TRBD2. Trimming took 1 base from V and 3 from J; bases not matched to a gene: 4. In germline, CDR1 is SGHDT, CDR2 YYEEEE. The CDR3 is 16 amino acids. The CDR3 protein is CASSLRPSGGTDTQYF. As DNA, the CDR3 is TGTGCCAGCAGCTTGCGGCCTAGCGGGGGGACAGATACGCAGTATTTT.

This clonotype was recorded many times. The chain combines TRBV12-3 or TRBV12-4 with TRBJ2-2; perhaps TRBD2 as D (6 bases). CDR3 length equals 13 residues. V dropped 10 bases and J dropped 7 bases, with 16 bases sitting between them. The CDR3 protein is CATQEGLVGELFF. For the CDR3, the DNA is TGTGCCACCCAGGAGGGGCTGGTCGGGGAGCTGTTTTTT.

A note on this clonotype: The junction and the germline gene differ at one end; a read error may be behind it. The chain is built from TRBV5-1 and TRBJ2-5; 7 bases align to TRBD1. This CDR3 spans 13 amino acids. Germline V gives CDR1 SGHRS, CDR2 YFSETQ. For the CDR3, the DNA is TGCGCCATCAGCTTGACAGGGTATGAGACCCAGTACTTC. It specifies CAISLTGYETQYF.

The chain has TRBV28 and TRBJ1-5; D unresolved. The CDR3 consists of 17 residues. V lost 5 bases and J lost 1, with 18 bases in between. Germline V gives CDR1 MDHEN, CDR2 SYDVKM. CDR3 protein: CASSPFSVVGSNQPQHF. For the CDR3, the DNA is TGTGCCAGCAGTCCGTTCAGTGTAGTAGGCAGCAATCAGCCCCAGCATTTT.

The chain joins TRBV20-1 to TRBJ2-3; the D gene could be TRBD1 or TRBD2 (5 bases each). The CDR3 totals 12 residues. V shed 6 bases and J shed 6 bases, with 13 bases lying between them. Germline loops: CDR1 DFQATT, CDR2 SNEGSKA (reference sequence). The CDR3 here is CSAPPWGDTQYF. In DNA form, the CDR3 reads TGCAGTGCCCCCCCGTGGGGGGATACGCAGTATTTT.

Worth noting for this clonotype: Being one base from a much bigger clone, this may be a read error. The CDR3, as DNA: TGTGCCAGCAGTGAGGTCACGCAAGAGACCCAGCACTTC. It yields the protein CASSEVTQETQHF. The gene calls are TRBV6-1 and TRBJ2-5, with D unclear. Germline CDR1 and CDR2: MNHNS and SASEGT. The CDR3 is 13 amino acids.

The sample holds many counts of this clonotype. The chain joins TRBV7-9 to TRBJ2-4, with D tentatively TRBD2 (5 bases). The germline V gene encodes CDR1 SEHNR and CDR2 FQNEAQ (reference sequence). CDR3 length: 15 residues. V lost 5 bases and J 2 bases, leaving 13 bases between the germline ends. CDR3 protein: CASSPRTLTKNIQYF. CDR3 coding DNA: TGTGCCAGCAGCCCCAGGACTCTAACCAAAAACATTCAGTACTTC.

Comments on this clonotype: At one boundary the junction diverges from the germline segment, which might be a read error. The V call is TRBV19, the J call TRBJ2-2; no clear D gene. The CDR3 contains 14 residues. Germline V gives CDR1 LNHDA, CDR2 SQIVND (reference sequence). The CDR3 DNA sequence: TGTGCCAGTAGATCAGGAGTGAACGCCGGGGAGCTGTTTTTT. Encoded protein: CASRSGVNAGELFF.

This clonotype was counted many times. The chain joins TRBV5-1 to TRBJ2-5, with D possibly being TRBD2 (5 bases). V was cut by 5 bases and J by 0 bases, with 11 bases left in between. CDR3 size: 14 residues. Germline V gene sequence: CDR1 SGHRS, CDR2 YFSETQ. CDR3 protein: CASRPGLDQETQYF. CDR3 coding DNA: TGCGCCAGCAGACCTGGACTCGACCAAGAGACCCAGTACTTC.

Many counts were recorded for this clonotype. V is TRBV25-1 and J is TRBJ1-2; D unresolved. Germline-derived CDR1 and CDR2 are MGHDK and SYGVNS. V gave up 10 bases and J gave up 0 bases, with 12 bases separating them. The CDR3 contains 13 residues. In nucleotides, the CDR3 is TGTGCCACCTGGGAGCCCCCTAACTATGGCTACACCTTC. It specifies CATWEPPNYGYTF.